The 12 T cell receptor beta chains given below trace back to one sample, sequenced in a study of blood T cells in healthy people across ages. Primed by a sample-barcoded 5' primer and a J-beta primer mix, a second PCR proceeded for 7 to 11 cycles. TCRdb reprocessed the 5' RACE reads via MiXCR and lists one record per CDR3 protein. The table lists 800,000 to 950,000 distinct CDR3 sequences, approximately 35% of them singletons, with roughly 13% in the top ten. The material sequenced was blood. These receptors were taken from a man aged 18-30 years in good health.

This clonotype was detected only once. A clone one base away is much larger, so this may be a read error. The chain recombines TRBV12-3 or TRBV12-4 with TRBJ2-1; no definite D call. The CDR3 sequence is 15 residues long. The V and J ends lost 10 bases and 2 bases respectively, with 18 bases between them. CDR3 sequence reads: CANTPGLNPYNEQFF. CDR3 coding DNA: TGTGCCAACACCCCGGGTCTTAACCCCTACAATGAGCAGTTCTTC.

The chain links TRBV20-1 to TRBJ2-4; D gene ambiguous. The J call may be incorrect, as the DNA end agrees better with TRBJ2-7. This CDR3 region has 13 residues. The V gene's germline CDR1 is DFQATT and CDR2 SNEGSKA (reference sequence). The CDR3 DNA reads TGCAGCGCTGGAGACACGGCTACCTACGAGCAGTACTTC. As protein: CSAGDTATYEQYF.

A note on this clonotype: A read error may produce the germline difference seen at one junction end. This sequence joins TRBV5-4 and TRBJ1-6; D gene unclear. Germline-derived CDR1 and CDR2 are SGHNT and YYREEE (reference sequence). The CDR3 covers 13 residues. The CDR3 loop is CVSSLYGQSPLHF. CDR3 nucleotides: TGTGTCAGCAGCTTGTATGGGCAATCACCCCTCCACTTT.

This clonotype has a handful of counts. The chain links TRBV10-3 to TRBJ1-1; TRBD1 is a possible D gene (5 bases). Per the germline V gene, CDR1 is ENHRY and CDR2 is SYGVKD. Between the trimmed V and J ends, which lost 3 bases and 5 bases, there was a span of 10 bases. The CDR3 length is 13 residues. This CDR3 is CAISDGGSTEAFF. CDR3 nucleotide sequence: TGTGCCATCAGTGACGGGGGTTCAACTGAAGCTTTCTTT.

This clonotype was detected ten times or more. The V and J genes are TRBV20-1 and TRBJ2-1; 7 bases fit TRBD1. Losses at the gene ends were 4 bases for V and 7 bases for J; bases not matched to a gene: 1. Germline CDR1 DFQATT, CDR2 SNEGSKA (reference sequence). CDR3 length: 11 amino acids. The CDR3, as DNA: TGCAGTGCTATGACAGGGAATGAGCAGTTCTTC. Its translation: CSAMTGNEQFF.

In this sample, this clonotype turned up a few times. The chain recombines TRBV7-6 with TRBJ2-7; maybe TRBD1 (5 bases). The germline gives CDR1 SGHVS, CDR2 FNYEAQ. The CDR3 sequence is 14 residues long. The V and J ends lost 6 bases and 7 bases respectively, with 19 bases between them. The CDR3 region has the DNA TGTGCCAGCAGTCAGGGCACCTCCAGGATGGAGCAGTACTTC. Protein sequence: CASSQGTSRMEQYF.

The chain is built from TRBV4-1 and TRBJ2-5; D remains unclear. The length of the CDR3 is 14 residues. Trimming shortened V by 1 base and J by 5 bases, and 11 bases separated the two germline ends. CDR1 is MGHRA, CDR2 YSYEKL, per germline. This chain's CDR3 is CASSQVSVGETQYF. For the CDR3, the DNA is TGCGCCAGCAGCCAAGTTTCAGTCGGCGAGACCCAGTACTTC.

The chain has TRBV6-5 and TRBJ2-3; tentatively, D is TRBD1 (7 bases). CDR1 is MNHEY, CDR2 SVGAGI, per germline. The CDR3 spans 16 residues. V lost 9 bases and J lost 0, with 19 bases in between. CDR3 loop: CASQGGLGTSTDTQYF. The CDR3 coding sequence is TGTGCCAGTCAAGGGGGCTTGGGGACTAGCACAGATACGCAGTATTTT.

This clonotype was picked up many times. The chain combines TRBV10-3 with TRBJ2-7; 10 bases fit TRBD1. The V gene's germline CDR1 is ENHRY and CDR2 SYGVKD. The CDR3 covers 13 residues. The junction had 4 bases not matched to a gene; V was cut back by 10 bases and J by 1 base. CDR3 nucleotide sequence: TGTGCCACCGCGGACAGGGGGTCCTACGAGCAGTACTTC. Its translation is CATADRGSYEQYF.

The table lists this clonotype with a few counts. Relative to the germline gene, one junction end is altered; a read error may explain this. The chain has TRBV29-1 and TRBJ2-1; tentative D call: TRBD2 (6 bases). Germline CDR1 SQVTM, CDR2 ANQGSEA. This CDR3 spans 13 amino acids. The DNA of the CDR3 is TGCAGCGTTGAGAGCGGGTCCTTCAATGAGCAGTTCTTC. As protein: CSVESGSFNEQFF.

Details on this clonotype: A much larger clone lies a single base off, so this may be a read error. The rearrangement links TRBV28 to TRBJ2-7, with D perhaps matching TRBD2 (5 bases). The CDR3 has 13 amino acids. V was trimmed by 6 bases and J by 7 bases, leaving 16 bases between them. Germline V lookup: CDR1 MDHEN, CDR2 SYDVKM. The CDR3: CASSPIPGNEQYF. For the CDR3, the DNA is TGTGCCAGCAGCCCTATTCCGGGGAATGAGCAGTACTTC.

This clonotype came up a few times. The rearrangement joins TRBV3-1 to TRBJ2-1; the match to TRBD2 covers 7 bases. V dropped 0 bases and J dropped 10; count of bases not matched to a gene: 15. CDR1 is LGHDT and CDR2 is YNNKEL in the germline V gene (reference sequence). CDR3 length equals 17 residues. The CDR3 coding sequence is TGTGCCAGCAGCCAAGATGATCGGGGGGTTACCTACTACGAGCAGTTCTTC. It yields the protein CASSQDDRGVTYYEQFF.